This T cell receptor (beta chain) was obtained from a study of T-cell memory formation after mild COVID-19. Whole-study findings and limits: Contracting clones localized mainly to CM and EM when CD4+ and mainly to EMRA when CD8+.

TCRdb recomputed calls from the 5' RACE reads with MiXCR, one row per CDR3 protein. This sample has around 180,000 distinct CDR3 sequences, with approximately 18% found just once. This clonotype appeared a few times. Its target is unknown. The ends were cut back, 4 bases at V and 4 bases at J, with 10 bases in the middle. CDR3 length: 13 amino acids. CDR1 and CDR2 from the germline V gene are MDHEN and SYDVKM. This TCR was recovered from a young man who had mild COVID-19 (a few samples of this study predate the infection). Cell type and time point are not known. This chain uses TRBV28 with TRBJ2-5; maybe TRBD1 (5 bases). What was sequenced was PBMCs or a T cell subset sorted from them (not recorded which). CDR3 protein: CASSSTGAETQYF. CDR3 bases: TGTGCCAGCAGTTCGACTGGGGCAGAGACCCAGTACTTC.